This T cell receptor beta chain emerged from a study of blood T cell repertoires in COVID-19. The wider study: The United States, Italy and Spain provided the acute and convalescent COVID-19 samples.

Authors' data handling: The authors estimated nucleated cell counts from reference gene primer amplification. This table comes from immunoSEQ multiplex PCR, and its TCRdb copy is limited to in-frame clones, with some not included. V, J and clone size were drawn from that table, and D and trimming were deduced from the DNA. The sample shows around 150,000 clones, approximately 84% of them seen only once. Germline V CDR1 and CDR2: SGHKS, YYEKEE (reference sequence). This CDR3 spans 14 amino acids. V was shortened by 1 base and J by 0 bases, with 7 bases between the two germline ends. V and J are TRBV5-5 and TRBJ1-1, with unresolved D. What was sequenced was peripheral blood. This receptor was taken from a man aged 40-55 years with acute or convalescent COVID-19. The CDR3 DNA follows: TGTGCCAGCAGCTTGCAGGATTTGAACACTGAAGCTTTCTTT. Translating gives CASSLQDLNTEAFF. Drawing the rest from reference TRBV5-5 and TRBJ1-1, the complete variable domain is DAGVTQSPTHLIKTRGQQVTLRCSPISGHKSVSWYQQVLGQGPQFIFQYYEKEERGRGNFPDRFSARQFPNYSSELNVNALLLGDSALYLCASSLQDLNTEAFFGQGTRLTVV.